This TCR beta chain originates from a study of cytomegalovirus exposure and HLA in healthy donors listed by TCRdb under 2017. Background on the whole study: An earlier analysis of 587 of the donors reported 250 to 350 Gb of sequence data and 95 million to 140 million unique TCR beta sequences obtained from around 190 million T cells. HLA typing included class I and class II loci at four-digit resolution. Typing coverage differed by locus: A, B, C, DRB1 and DQB1 were typed in roughly 620-640 donors, DQA1 in 500 to 550, DPA1 in some 600, and DPB1 in about 450. Donor age, sex, ethnicity and CMV serostatus were compiled alongside the repertoire data. Four or five DR-DQ haplotypes were handled as single units for association and clustering because linkage in the cohort was strong. To decide whether each TCR beta V gene segment behaved as functional or pseudogenic, an earlier analysis of approximately 600 of the donors relied on high-throughput TCR beta sequencing. Of the roughly 430 genotyped donors, 65% to 90% fell in the genetic ancestry cluster associated with self-reported Caucasian donors. The aim of the study was to test whether cataloging public T cell receptors could identify signatures of past pathogen exposure. In the later analysis, no new phenotypic data were used to find candidate immune exposures; instead, reliance was placed on TCR beta sequences and their occurrence across donors. Every discovery cohort repertoire had been produced on one sequencing platform. To predict cytomegalovirus infection status, the study brought together high-throughput TCR immunosequencing, statistical association of individual TCRs with disease status, and machine learning. On average, roughly 240,000 unique TCR beta nucleotide sequences were sequenced per donor among a few hundred genotyped donors of the cohort, with about 17% of those sequences being non-productive. The study used immunosequencing to profile the T cell repertoires of 600 to 850 subjects and linked those repertoires to cytomegalovirus serostatus. A separate validation cohort of roughly 130 different subjects was used in addition to the 666-subject first cohort. About 320 gigabases of sequencing data and tens of millions of unique TCR sequences were included in an early release covering several hundred HLA-typed donors. In a later analysis, previously published TCR beta repertoires from 500 to 750 donors were re-analyzed and high-resolution HLA genotyping was added so that TCR occurrence patterns could be studied. In a later genetic analysis, genome-wide SNP genotypes for 398 of the 666 donors were used, and that subset was treated as a discovery cohort.

The cohort comprised around 700 healthy bone marrow donors. At the time of sampling, all cohort members were nominally healthy, though unrecorded immune exposures were likely present. The donor tested CMV seronegative, placing the donor among the 352 seronegative members of the cohort. A peripheral blood sample was provided by each donor, and peripheral blood mononuclear cells were used for TCR beta sequencing. The Qiagen DNeasy Blood Extraction Kit was used to extract genomic DNA from the blood cell samples. The CDR1 and CDR2 encoded by the germline V gene are SGHVS and FNYEAQ. V gives up 0 bases and J gives up 4 bases, and the segment between their germline ends measures 4 bases. The CDR3 runs 14 amino acids, cysteine and phenylalanine included. The DNA shown is the 42-base CDR3, in frame from base 1. Receptor libraries were prepared by the immunoSEQ multiplex PCR assay. A mixture of 60 forward primers for TCR Vbeta segments and 13 reverse primers for TCR Jbeta segments was used in the multiplex PCR. The CDR3 region of rearranged TCR beta genes was amplified from genomic DNA by a multiplex PCR assay. Amplified TCR beta libraries were sequenced as 87-base-pair reads on the Illumina HiSeq System. On the authors' methods: A later analysis tallied 75 million to 95 million unique TCR beta chains across the 666 repertoires, and around 9.9 million of those chains were shared by two or more donors. A nearest-neighbor algorithm error-corrected the raw reads and collapsed the reads into unique sequences, merging closely related sequences to remove PCR and sequencing errors. CDR3 sequences were aligned to IMGT reference sequences to assign V, D and J gene segments. Each retained sequence needed at least a six-nucleotide match to both a V gene segment and a J gene segment. Rearrangements were classified as productive when the CDR3 lacked stop codons and remained in frame with V and J, and all other rearrangements were classified as non-productive. CDR3 was defined by IMGT convention, running from the second conserved V-encoded cysteine to the conserved J-encoded phenylalanine. The earlier analysis of about 500 of the donors excluded sequences that lacked an unambiguous match to a single V gene segment. In an earlier analysis of a few hundred of the donors, V segments were called functional above 56.7% productive rearrangements and were called segregating when the between-donor standard deviation exceeded 5%. A statistical classification framework was built for diagnosing cytomegalovirus status from the catalog of TCR beta chain sequences. V and J gene assignment, in a later analysis, came from comparing TCR nucleotide sequences with IMGT/GENE-DB human TR gene sequences. A later analysis assigned CDR3 sequences and most-parsimonious VDJ recombination scenarios with the TCRdist pipeline. A later analysis defined each TCR beta chain by its CDR3 amino acid sequence plus V-gene family, and excluded reads lacking a unique V-gene family. A later analysis removed roughly 590 highly shared, low-generation-probability nucleotide sequences to deal with suspected cross-contamination and a sequencing artifact. In a later analysis, a clonal expansion index was calculated for each public chain from normalized within-repertoire ranks of inferred template counts. Generation probabilities in a later analysis came from a VDJ recombination model fitted to out-of-frame rearrangements, and those results were checked against IGoR. In a later analysis, TCR-TCR, TCR-HLA and TCR-CMV co-occurrence was scored with hypergeometric tests, and a repertoire-size bias correction was applied to TCR pairs. False discovery rates were estimated in a later analysis by permuting HLA or CMV assignments 20 times. A later analysis grouped co-occurring TCRs with DBSCAN, adding TCRdist sequence similarity when clustering within HLA-allele-positive subsets. Repertoires with fewer than 30,000 or more than 120,000 public chains were left out of co-occurrence clustering, as were five repertoires with anomalous nucleotide sharing. TCRdb holds this immuneACCESS table with in-frame rearrangements only. Some clones are missing; in checked studies, unresolved V genes explain under half, and the rest has no known cause. The V and J calls and the clone size are those of that table, but D and trimming were determined from the DNA. For this sample the table gives some 120,000 clones, of which around three quarters were detected only once. The ten largest clones capture roughly 2% of the sample.

In regard to this clone: The antigen it binds to is not known. Base-call qualities are not available, and no considerably larger clone is one nucleotide away.

The investigation overall reported the following: In both the original and validation cohorts, the classifier was reported to diagnose cytomegalovirus status with high specificity and sensitivity. Most TCR sequences were seen in very few donors, while some public TCRs were found in many individuals. Sequencing depth was assumed to be roughly uniform across donors in the presence/absence analyses, though that assumption may not hold. A group of highly shared sequence variants was considered likely to be a technical artifact of the sequencing pipeline. V-gene and J-gene trimming of TCR beta chains was associated with a missense DCLRE1C variant in a later genetic analysis, and the association was replicated in an independent cohort. In a later analysis, 15,000 to 20,000 TCR beta sequences were associated with specific HLA alleles at a false discovery rate of 0.05. According to a later analysis, TCR association rates differed among HLA loci, with DRB1 alleles showing the most associated TCRs and HLA-C alleles showing the fewest. Because HLA typing was unavailable for some donors at each locus, only the typed subset was used in association tests. A few of the identified cytomegalovirus-associated TCR beta chains were confirmed in vitro to be specific for cytomegalovirus antigens. Broadly in line with IMGT annotations, most TCR beta V segments showed up in productive rearrangements about 87% or about 30% of the time in an earlier analysis of about 500 of the donors. Assigning TCR associations to individual alleles was difficult when HLA alleles, especially DR and DQ, strongly co-occurred. Because counts were too low, roughly 18 rarely observed V segments, including chromosome 9 orphons, were left out of the earlier analysis of 500 to 650 of the donors. According to a later genetic analysis, donors in an Asian-associated ancestry cluster had fewer N-insertions in productive TCRs than the approximately 630-donor mean. This cohort had only TCR beta chains sequenced, and the lack of alpha or paired-chain data limited which features could be detected. In a later analysis, several top co-occurrence clusters were reported to appear linked to parvovirus B19, influenza, CMV and Epstein-Barr virus. For the cohort, immune exposure information was limited to CMV serostatus. The 87-base-pair reads could not distinguish some IMGT-functional V segments, including TRBV6-2 and TRBV6-3, so those segments were excluded. The study listed approximately 150 TCR beta chains as associated with cytomegalovirus. It was suggested by the authors that the approach could potentially be generalized to other disease states and immunological phenotypes. In a later analysis, HLA-associated TCR beta chains showed more clonal expansion and lower generation probabilities than non-associated chains that were equally common. Correlated functional status among segregating V segments might be attributable to linkage disequilibrium, but an unknown experimental factor could not be ruled out. In a later analysis, most CMV-associated TCR beta chains were found to appear HLA-restricted, with HLA associations seemingly driven largely by CMV exposure. A further reported finding was that TCR beta sequences accurately predicted the HLA-A and HLA-B alleles for most subjects in the first cohort.

This receptor was identified in a man aged 18 to 30 in good health and CMV-seronegative. The material sequenced was PBMCs. The chain links TRBV7-6 with TRBJ2-6; the D gene is not confidently resolved. The nucleotides are TGTGCCAGCAGCTTAGCGGCCGGGGCCAACGTCCTGACTTTC. Translated, it reads CASSLAAGANVLTF.